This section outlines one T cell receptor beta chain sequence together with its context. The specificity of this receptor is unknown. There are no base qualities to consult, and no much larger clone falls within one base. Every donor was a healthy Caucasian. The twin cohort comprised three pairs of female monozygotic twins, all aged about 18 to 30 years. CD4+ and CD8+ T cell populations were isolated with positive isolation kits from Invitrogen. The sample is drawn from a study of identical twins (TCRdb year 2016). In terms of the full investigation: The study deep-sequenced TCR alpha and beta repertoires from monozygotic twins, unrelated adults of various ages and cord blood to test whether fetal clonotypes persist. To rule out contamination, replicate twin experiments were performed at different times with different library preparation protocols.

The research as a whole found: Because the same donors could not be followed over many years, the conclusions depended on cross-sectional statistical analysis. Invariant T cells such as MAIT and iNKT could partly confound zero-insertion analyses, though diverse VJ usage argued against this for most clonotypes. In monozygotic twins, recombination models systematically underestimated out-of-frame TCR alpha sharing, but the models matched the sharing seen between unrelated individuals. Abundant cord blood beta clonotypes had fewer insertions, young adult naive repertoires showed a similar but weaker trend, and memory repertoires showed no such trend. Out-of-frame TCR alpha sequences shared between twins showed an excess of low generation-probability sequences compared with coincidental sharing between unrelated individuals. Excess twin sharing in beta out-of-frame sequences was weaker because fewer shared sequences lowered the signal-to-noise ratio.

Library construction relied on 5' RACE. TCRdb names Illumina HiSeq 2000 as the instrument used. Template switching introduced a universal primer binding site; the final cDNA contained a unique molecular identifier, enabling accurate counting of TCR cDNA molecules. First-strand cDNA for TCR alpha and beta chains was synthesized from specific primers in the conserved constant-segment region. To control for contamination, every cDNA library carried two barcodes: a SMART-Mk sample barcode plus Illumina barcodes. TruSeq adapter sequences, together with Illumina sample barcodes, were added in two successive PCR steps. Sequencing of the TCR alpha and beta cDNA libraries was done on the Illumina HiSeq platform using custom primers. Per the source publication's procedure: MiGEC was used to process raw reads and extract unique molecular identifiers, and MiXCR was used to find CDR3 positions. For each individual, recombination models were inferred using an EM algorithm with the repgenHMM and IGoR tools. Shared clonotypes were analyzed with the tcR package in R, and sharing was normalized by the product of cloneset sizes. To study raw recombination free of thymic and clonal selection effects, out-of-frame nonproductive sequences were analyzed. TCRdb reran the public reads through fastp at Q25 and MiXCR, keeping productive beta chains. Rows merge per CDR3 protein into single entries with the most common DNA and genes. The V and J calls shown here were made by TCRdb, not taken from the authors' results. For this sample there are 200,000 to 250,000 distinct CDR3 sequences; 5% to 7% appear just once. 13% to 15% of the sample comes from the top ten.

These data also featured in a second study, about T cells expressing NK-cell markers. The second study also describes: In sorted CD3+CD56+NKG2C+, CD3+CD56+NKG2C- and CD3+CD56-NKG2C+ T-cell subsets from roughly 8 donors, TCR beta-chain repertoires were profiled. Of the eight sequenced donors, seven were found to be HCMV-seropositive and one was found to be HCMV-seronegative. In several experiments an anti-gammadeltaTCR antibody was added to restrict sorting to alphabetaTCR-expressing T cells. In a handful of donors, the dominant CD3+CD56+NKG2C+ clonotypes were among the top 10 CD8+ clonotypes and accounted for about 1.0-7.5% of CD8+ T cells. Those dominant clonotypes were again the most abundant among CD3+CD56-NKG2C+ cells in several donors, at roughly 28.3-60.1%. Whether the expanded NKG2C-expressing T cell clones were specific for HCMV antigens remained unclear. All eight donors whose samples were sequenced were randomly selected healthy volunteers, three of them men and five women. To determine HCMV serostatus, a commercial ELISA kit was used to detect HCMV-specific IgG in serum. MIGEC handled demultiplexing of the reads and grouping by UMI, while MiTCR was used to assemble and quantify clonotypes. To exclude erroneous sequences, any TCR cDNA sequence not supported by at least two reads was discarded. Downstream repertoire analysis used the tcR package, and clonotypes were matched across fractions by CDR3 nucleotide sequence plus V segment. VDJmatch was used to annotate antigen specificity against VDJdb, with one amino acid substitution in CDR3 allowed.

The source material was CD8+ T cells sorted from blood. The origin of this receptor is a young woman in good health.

The CDR3 region: CSVTSGEYNEQFF. The bases are TGCAGCGTTACTAGCGGTGAATACAATGAGCAGTTCTTC. The chain employs TRBV29-1 and TRBJ2-1; TRBD2 lines up with 8 middle nucleotides. The CDR3 contains 13 residues, cysteine and phenylalanine counted. Kept here is only the CDR3 DNA, which spans 39 bases and is read in frame from base 1. Via the germline V gene, CDR1 is SQVTM and CDR2 ANQGSEA. Here V drops 5 bases and J drops 4 bases, and the junction holds 4 bases not matched to any gene.